Each of the 29 T cell receptor beta chains below was sequenced from the same sample in a study of blood T cell repertoires in COVID-19. Generated by immunoSEQ multiplex PCR, the TCRdb table keeps only in-frame clones and is missing some. The table includes fewer than 200,000 clones, roughly 80% detected once. Sequencing used peripheral blood. These receptors were obtained from a man in his sixties with acute or convalescent COVID-19.

This chain connects TRBV6-5 to TRBJ1-4; a possible D gene is TRBD1 (6 bases). Trimming took off 1 base at V and 5 bases at J, with 14 bases between the two ends. The CDR3 is made up of 16 amino acids. Germline V gene data show CDR1 as MNHEY and CDR2 as SVGAGI. CDR3 in amino acids: CASSYLQGEVNEKLFF. CDR3 nucleotides: TGTGCCAGCAGTTACTTACAGGGTGAGGTGAATGAAAAACTGTTTTTT.

The chain recombines TRBV12-3 or TRBV12-4 with TRBJ1-1; tentatively, D is TRBD1 (6 bases). This CDR3 contains 12 residues. Between the trimmed V and J ends, which lost 5 bases and 7 bases, there was a span of 11 bases. This CDR3 reads CASSGQYGEAFF. CDR3 nucleotides: TGTGCCAGCAGTGGACAGTACGGTGAAGCTTTCTTT.

The chain links TRBV7-8 to TRBJ2-7, with TRBD2 matching over 10 bases. V was clipped by 5 bases and J by 2 bases; unmatched bases: 6. This CDR3 comprises 15 residues. Germline V gives CDR1 SGHVS, CDR2 FQNEAQ. This CDR3 reads CASSPSGGQTYEQYF. CDR3 sequence (DNA): TGTGCCAGCAGCCCTAGCGGGGGTCAAACCTACGAGCAGTACTTC.

The count of this clone is one. The V gene is TRBV11-2, the J gene TRBJ2-5; D gene uncertain. Germline CDR1 SGHAT, CDR2 FQNNGV. The length of the CDR3 is 13 residues. Trimming removed 1 base at V and 3 bases at J, with 6 bases between. The CDR3 protein is CASSLVSEETQYF. CDR3 sequence (DNA): TGTGCCAGCAGCTTAGTCTCGGAAGAGACCCAGTACTTC.

CDR3 DNA sequence: TGTGCCAGCAGCTTAGTTCAGGGTCCCACAGATACGCAGTATTTT. Protein product: CASSLVQGPTDTQYF. V usage is TRBV13 and J usage is TRBJ2-3; D is possibly TRBD1 (5 bases). Trimming removed 1 base at V and 2 bases at J, with 10 bases between. The CDR3 totals 15 residues. Germline V lookup: CDR1 PRHDT, CDR2 FYEKMQ (reference sequence).

The genes are TRBV29-1 and TRBJ2-7; TRBD2 might be the D (6 bases). Germline V gene data show CDR1 as SQVTM and CDR2 as ANQGSEA. V shed 4 bases and J shed 0 bases, with 10 bases lying between them. This CDR3 contains 13 residues. The CDR3 reads CSVVRGLSYEQYF. The CDR3 DNA reads as TGCAGCGTTGTAAGGGGACTCTCCTACGAGCAGTACTTC.

V and J are TRBV19 and TRBJ2-3; 8 bases line up with TRBD2. Germline-derived CDR1 and CDR2 are LNHDA and SQIVND (reference sequence). Trimming took 3 bases from V and 6 from J; bases not matched to a gene: 14. This CDR3 contains 17 residues. CDR3 sequence (DNA): TGTGCCAGTAGTATTCCGTGGGGAGCGGGGGACACCGATACGCAGTATTTT. Translation gives CASSIPWGAGDTDTQYF.

The chain carries TRBV5-1 and TRBJ2-2; the match to TRBD1 covers 8 bases. Germline trimming cut 6 bases from V and 6 bases from J; bases unmatched to any gene: 10. CDR3 length equals 15 residues. In germline, CDR1 is SGHRS, CDR2 YFSETQ. CDR3 sequence reads: CASNPGQGGAGELFF. Here the CDR3 DNA reads TGCGCCAGCAACCCCGGACAGGGAGGCGCCGGGGAGCTGTTTTTT.

The rearrangement uses TRBV5-1 and TRBJ1-2; 8 positions agree with TRBD1. The CDR3 extends over 16 amino acids. The ends lost 4 bases at V and 5 bases at J; junction bases unmatched: 13. Germline V gives CDR1 SGHRS, CDR2 YFSETQ. In DNA, the CDR3 is TGCGCCAGCAGCCCGGACAGGGCCACTTACCTATATGGCTACACCTTC. Protein sequence: CASSPDRATYLYGYTF.

The chain combines TRBV6-5 with TRBJ2-7; 10 nucleotides agree with TRBD1. Trimming cost V 7 bases and J 3 bases; bases outside gene matches: 6. Germline V gene sequence: CDR1 MNHEY, CDR2 SVGAGI. The CDR3 totals 14 residues. The CDR3: CASKGQGGFYEQYF. In nucleotides, the CDR3 is TGTGCCAGCAAAGGACAGGGGGGATTCTACGAGCAGTACTTC.

The chain links TRBV2 to TRBJ1-5; D remains ambiguous. Deletions cut 7 bases from V and 2 bases from J, with 12 bases between. The CDR3 extends over 14 amino acids. Germline V gene data show CDR1 as SNHLY and CDR2 as FYNNEI. Written as DNA, the CDR3 is TGTGCCAGCACTAGGGAGGAGGGCAATCAGCCCCAGCATTTT. This gives the protein CASTREEGNQPQHF. The full variable domain, rest sourced from reference TRBV2 and TRBJ1-5, is EPEVTQTPSHQVTQMGQEVILRCVPISNHLYFYWYRQILGQKVEFLVSFYNNEISEKSEIFDDQFSVERPDGSNFTLKIRSTKLEDSAMYFCASTREEGNQPQHFGDGTRLSIL.

This chain joins TRBV6-5 and TRBJ2-2, with a tentative D call TRBD1 (6 bases). Deletions cut 0 bases from V and 3 bases from J, with 8 bases between. The germline V gene has CDR1 MNHEY and CDR2 SVGAGI. The CDR3 has 15 residues. CDR3: CASSYSDRHTGELFF. The CDR3 DNA sequence: TGTGCCAGCAGTTACTCGGACAGACACACCGGGGAGCTGTTTTTT.

The chain employs TRBV28 and TRBJ2-1, with 7 bases that match TRBD2. The length of the CDR3 is 14 residues. V gave up 2 bases and J gave up 9 bases; unmatched junction bases: 7. CDR1 and CDR2 (germline): MDHEN, SYDVKM. CDR3 coding DNA: TGTGCCAGCAGTTTAAGTGGGGGGGTGGGTGAGCAGTTCTTC. Its protein product is CASSLSGGVGEQFF.

The chain carries TRBV2 and TRBJ1-2; TRBD1 agrees at 7 bases. J was trimmed by 0 bases and V by 6 bases; bases with no gene match: 7. The CDR3 extends over 15 amino acids. Germline CDR1 SNHLY, CDR2 FYNNEI. The CDR3 region is CASRNRGNTNYGYTF. CDR3 coding DNA: TGTGCCAGCAGGAACAGGGGCAACACTAACTATGGCTACACCTTC. The full variable domain, in which reference TRBV2 and TRBJ1-2 provide the parts outside the CDR3, is EPEVTQTPSHQVTQMGQEVILRCVPISNHLYFYWYRQILGQKVEFLVSFYNNEISEKSEIFDDQFSVERPDGSNFTLKIRSTKLEDSAMYFCASRNRGNTNYGYTFGSGTRLTVV.

The genes are TRBV3-1 (or the pseudogene TRBV3-2) and TRBJ1-1; D remains unclear. The germline V and J ends were trimmed by 6 bases and 1 base, with 12 bases remaining between them. Germline V gene lookup returns CDR1 LGHDT and CDR2 YNNKEL (reference sequence). The CDR3 is 14 amino acids. The CDR3 DNA sequence: TGTGCCAGCAGAGATGCGGCAGCGAACACTGAAGCTTTCTTT. Its translation is CASRDAAANTEAFF.

This clone occurred once. The chain combines TRBV11-3 with TRBJ2-7; 9 bases match TRBD1. Germline V CDR1 and CDR2: SGHNT, YENEEA. This CDR3 spans 13 amino acids. Trimming took 5 bases from V and 7 from J; bases not matched to a gene: 6. The CDR3 nucleotides read TGTGCCAGCAGCCCCGGGACAGGGCAAGAGCAGTACTTC. Protein sequence: CASSPGTGQEQYF.

The chain is built from TRBV7-2 and TRBJ1-3, with TRBD1 matching over 10 bases. Germline V CDR1 and CDR2: SGHTA, FQGNSA. Trimming cost V 3 bases and J 0 bases; bases outside gene matches: 8. This CDR3 region has 18 residues. Here the CDR3 DNA reads TGTGCCAGCAGCTTGCGGACAGGGGGGAGCCTCTCTGGAAACACCATATATTTT. Translated: CASSLRTGGSLSGNTIYF.

CDR3 residues: CATTAGGELFF. As DNA, the CDR3 is TGTGCCACTACGGCGGGCGGGGAGCTGTTTTTT. The chain employs TRBV19 and TRBJ2-2; D is possibly TRBD2 (5 bases). The V end was cut by 10 bases, the J end by 7 bases, with 10 bases between. Per the germline V gene, CDR1 is LNHDA and CDR2 is SQIVND (reference sequence). The CDR3 is 11 residues long. Combining the CDR3 with reference TRBV19 and TRBJ2-2 gives the whole variable domain DGGITQSPKYLFRKEGQNVTLSCEQNLNHDAMYWYRQDPGQGLRLIYYSQIVNDFQKGDIAEGYSVSREKKESFPLTVTSAQKNPTAFYLCATTAGGELFFGEGSRLTVL.

J is TRBJ1-1 and V is TRBV25-1, with a tentative D call TRBD1 (5 bases). Germline CDR1 MGHDK, CDR2 SYGVNS. The CDR3 has 15 amino acids. Trimming stripped 4 bases from V and 0 bases from J, with 12 bases between. The CDR3 DNA follows: TGTGCCAGCAGTGGGGACTGGGGCATGAACACTGAAGCTTTCTTT. This sequence encodes CASSGDWGMNTEAFF.

This chain connects TRBV4-3 to TRBJ1-2; D may be TRBD1 (5 bases). The CDR3 runs to 16 residues. Germline V lookup: CDR1 LGHNA, CDR2 YSLEER. V lost 1 base, J lost 8 bases, and 20 bases lay in between. The CDR3 sequence: CASSQVYETVGQGYTF. The CDR3 coding sequence is TGCGCCAGCAGCCAAGTGTACGAGACAGTCGGGCAGGGCTACACCTTC.

The chain carries TRBV3-1 (or the pseudogene TRBV3-2) and TRBJ2-3; possibly TRBD2 for D (6 bases). V shed 3 bases and J shed 11 bases, with 18 bases lying between them. This CDR3 comprises 14 residues. CDR1 is LGHDT and CDR2 is YNNKEL in the germline V gene (reference sequence). In DNA form, the CDR3 reads TGTGCCAGCAGCCACAGCGGGCTAGATCGAATGCAGTATTTT. Encoded protein: CASSHSGLDRMQYF.

V gene TRBV12-3 or TRBV12-4 combines with J gene TRBJ2-5; 7 nucleotides match TRBD2. The CDR3 loop spans 13 amino acids. Trimming at V came to 6 bases and at J to 5 bases, leaving 6 bases not matched to a gene. The CDR3 sequence is CASSRLAAETQYF. In nucleotides, the CDR3 is TGTGCCAGCAGCCGGCTAGCGGCTGAGACCCAGTACTTC.

The DNA of the CDR3 is TGTGCCAGAAGCCCCGGGGACAGCCCCCCTTGGAGCAATCAGCCCCAGCATTTT. This sequence encodes CARSPGDSPPWSNQPQHF. The genes are TRBV5-3 and TRBJ1-5; 7 bases line up with TRBD1. TRBV5-3 is an ORF for which the function is uncertain. Trimming cost V 4 bases and J 1 base; bases outside gene matches: 14. The CDR3 is made up of 18 amino acids.

The chain employs TRBV4-1 and TRBJ1-5; the D gene is possibly TRBD1 (6 bases). CDR1 is MGHRA, CDR2 YSYEKL, per germline. V was shortened by 0 bases and J by 2 bases, with 14 bases between the two germline ends. The CDR3 spans 17 residues. CDR3 residues: CASSQDYGGRGNQPQHF. DNA of the CDR3: TGCGCCAGCAGCCAAGATTATGGGGGCCGGGGCAATCAGCCCCAGCATTTT.

The DNA of the CDR3 is TGCGCCAGCAGTGAGGACAGAAGAACTGAAGCTTTCTTT. Its protein is CASSEDRRTEAFF. The chain recombines TRBV10-2 with TRBJ1-1; TRBD1 is a possible D gene (5 bases). V was cut by 2 bases and J by 5 bases, with 9 bases left in between. The germline V gene encodes CDR1 WSHSY and CDR2 SAAADI. This CDR3 is built from 13 residues.

In its sample, this clone ranks as medium-sized (0.01 to 0.1%). V gene TRBV10-3 combines with J gene TRBJ2-2, with 7 bases that match TRBD1. The trim removed 4 bases at V and 4 bases at J, leaving 3 bases unmatched. The CDR3 loop spans 14 amino acids. Looked up from germline, CDR1 is ENHRY and CDR2 is SYGVKD. As DNA, the CDR3 is TGTGCCATCAGTGGGGACAGTACCACCGGGGAGCTGTTTTTT. Protein sequence: CAISGDSTTGELFF.

The rearrangement links TRBV30 to TRBJ2-1; 7 bases line up with TRBD2. J lost 4 bases, V lost 0 bases, and 6 bases had no gene match. In germline, CDR1 is GTSNPN, CDR2 SVGIG (reference sequence). This CDR3 region has 15 residues. CDR3 residues: CAWSVNLAAYNEQFF. The CDR3 DNA is TGTGCCTGGAGTGTAAATCTAGCGGCGTACAATGAGCAGTTCTTC.

J is TRBJ2-6 and V is TRBV18, with 8 bases fitting TRBD1. CDR3 length: 16 residues. The V gene's germline CDR1 is KGHSH and CDR2 LQKENI. The V segment lost 8 bases and the J segment 2 bases; nucleotides outside the gene matches: 8. Here the CDR3 DNA reads TGTGCCAGCCCTGGACAGGGAAATCCTGGGGCCAACGTCCTGACTTTC. As protein: CASPGQGNPGANVLTF.

This rearrangement joins TRBV11-2 to TRBJ2-7, with D perhaps TRBD2 (5 bases). Germline V gene lookup returns CDR1 SGHAT and CDR2 FQNNGV. Trimming removed 8 bases at V and 4 bases at J, with 6 bases between. The CDR3 has 10 amino acids. The CDR3 protein is CASGEYEQYF. In DNA, the CDR3 is TGTGCCAGCGGGGAGTACGAGCAGTACTTC.